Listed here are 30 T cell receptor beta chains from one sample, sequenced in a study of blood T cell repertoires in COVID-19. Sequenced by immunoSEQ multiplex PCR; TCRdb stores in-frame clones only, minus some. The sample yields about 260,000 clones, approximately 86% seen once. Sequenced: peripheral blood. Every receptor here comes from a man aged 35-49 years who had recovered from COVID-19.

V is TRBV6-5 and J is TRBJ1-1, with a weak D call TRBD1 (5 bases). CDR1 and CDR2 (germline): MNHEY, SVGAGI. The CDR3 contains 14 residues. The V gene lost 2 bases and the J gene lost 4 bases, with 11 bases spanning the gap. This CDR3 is CASSYGPGPTEAFF. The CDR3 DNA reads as TGTGCCAGCAGTTACGGGCCAGGGCCCACTGAAGCTTTCTTT.

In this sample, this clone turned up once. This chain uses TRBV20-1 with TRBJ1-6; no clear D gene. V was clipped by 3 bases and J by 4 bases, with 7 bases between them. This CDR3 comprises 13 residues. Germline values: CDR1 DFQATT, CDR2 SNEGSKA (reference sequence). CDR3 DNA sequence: TGCAGTGCTAGTGCCGGTTATAATTCACCCCTCCACTTT. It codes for CSASAGYNSPLHF.

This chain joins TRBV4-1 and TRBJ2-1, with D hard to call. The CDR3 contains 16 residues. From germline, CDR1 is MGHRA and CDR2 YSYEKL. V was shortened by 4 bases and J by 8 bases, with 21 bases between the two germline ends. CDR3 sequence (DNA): TGCGCCAGCAGCCGAATCAGGAACTCTCCAGTCGATGAGCAGTTCTTC. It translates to CASSRIRNSPVDEQFF.

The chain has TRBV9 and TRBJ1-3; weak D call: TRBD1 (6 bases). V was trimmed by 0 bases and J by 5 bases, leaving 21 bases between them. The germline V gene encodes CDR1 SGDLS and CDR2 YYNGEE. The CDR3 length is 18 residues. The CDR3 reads CASSVDPRGTGQRNTIYF. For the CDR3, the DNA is TGTGCCAGCAGCGTAGATCCCCGCGGCACAGGACAGAGAAACACCATATATTTT.

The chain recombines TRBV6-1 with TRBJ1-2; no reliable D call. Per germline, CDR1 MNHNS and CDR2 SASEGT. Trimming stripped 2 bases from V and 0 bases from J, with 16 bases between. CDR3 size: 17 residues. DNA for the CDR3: TGTGCCAGCAGTGAATCCGAGCGACCGAGAGCTAACTATGGCTACACCTTC. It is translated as CASSESERPRANYGYTF.

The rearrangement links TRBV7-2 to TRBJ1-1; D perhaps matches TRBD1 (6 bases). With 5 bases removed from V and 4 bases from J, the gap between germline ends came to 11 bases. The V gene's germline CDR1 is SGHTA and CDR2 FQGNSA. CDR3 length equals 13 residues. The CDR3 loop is CASSPLGGTEAFF. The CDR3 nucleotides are TGTGCCAGCAGCCCCCTAGGGGGCACTGAAGCTTTCTTT.

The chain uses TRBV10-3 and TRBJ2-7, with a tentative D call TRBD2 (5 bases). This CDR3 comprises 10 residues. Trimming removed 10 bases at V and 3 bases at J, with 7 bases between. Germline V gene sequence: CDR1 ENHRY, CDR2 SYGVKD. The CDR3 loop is CATGDYEQYF. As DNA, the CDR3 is TGTGCCACCGGGGACTACGAGCAGTACTTC.

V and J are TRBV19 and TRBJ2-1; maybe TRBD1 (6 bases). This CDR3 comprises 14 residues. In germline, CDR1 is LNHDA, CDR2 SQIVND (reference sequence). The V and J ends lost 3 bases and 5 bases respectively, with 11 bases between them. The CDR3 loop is CASSITQGHNEQFF. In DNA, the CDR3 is TGTGCCAGTAGTATCACACAGGGCCACAATGAGCAGTTCTTC.

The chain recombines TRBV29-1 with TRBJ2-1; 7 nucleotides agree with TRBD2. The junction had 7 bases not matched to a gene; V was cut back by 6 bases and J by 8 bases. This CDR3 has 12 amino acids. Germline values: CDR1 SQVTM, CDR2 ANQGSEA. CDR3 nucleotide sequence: TGCAGCGTGAGACTAGCTTTCGATGAGCAGTTCTTC. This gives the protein CSVRLAFDEQFF.

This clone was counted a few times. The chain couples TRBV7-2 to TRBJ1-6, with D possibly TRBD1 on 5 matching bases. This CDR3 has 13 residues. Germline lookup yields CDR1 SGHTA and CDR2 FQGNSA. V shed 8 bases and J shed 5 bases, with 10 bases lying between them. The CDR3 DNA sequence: TGTGCCAGCTATGGGGGGGATAATTCACCCCTCCACTTT. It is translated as CASYGGDNSPLHF.

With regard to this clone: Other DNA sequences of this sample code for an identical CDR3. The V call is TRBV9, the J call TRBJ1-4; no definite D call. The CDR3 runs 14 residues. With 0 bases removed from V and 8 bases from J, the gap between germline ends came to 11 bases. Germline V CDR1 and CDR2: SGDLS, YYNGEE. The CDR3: CASSVGPGGEKLFF. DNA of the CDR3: TGTGCCAGCAGCGTAGGGCCGGGAGGGGAAAAACTGTTTTTT.

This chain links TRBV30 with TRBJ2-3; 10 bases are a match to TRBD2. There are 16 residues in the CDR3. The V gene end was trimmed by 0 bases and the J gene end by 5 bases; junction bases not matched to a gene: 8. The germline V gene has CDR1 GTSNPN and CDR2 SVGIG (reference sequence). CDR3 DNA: TGTGCCTGGAGTGTCTATACTAGCGGGGAATTAGATACGCAGTATTTT. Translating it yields CAWSVYTSGELDTQYF.

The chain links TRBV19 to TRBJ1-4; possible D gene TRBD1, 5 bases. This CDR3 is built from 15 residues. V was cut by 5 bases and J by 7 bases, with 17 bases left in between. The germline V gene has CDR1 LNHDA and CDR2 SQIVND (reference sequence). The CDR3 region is CASSLPGLGGEKLFF. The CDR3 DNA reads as TGTGCCAGTAGTCTACCGGGACTGGGCGGTGAAAAACTGTTTTTT.

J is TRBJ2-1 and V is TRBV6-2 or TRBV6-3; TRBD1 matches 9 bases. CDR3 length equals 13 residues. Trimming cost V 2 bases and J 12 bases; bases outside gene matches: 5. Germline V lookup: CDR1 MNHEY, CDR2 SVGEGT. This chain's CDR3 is CASSYGQGYRQFF. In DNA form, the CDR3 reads TGTGCCAGCAGTTACGGACAGGGGTATCGGCAGTTCTTC.

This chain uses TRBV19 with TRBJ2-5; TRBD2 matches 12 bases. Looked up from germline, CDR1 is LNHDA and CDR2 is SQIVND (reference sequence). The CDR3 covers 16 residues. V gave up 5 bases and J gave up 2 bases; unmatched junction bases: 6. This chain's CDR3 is CASSLTSGGPQETQYF. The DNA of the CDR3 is TGTGCCAGTAGTTTGACTAGCGGGGGCCCACAAGAGACCCAGTACTTC.

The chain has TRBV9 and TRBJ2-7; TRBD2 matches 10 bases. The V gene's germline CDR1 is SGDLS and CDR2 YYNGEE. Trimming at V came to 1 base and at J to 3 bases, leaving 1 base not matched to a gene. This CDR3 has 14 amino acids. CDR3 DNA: TGTGCCAGCAGCGTAACTAGCGGGGACTACGAGCAGTACTTC. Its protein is CASSVTSGDYEQYF.

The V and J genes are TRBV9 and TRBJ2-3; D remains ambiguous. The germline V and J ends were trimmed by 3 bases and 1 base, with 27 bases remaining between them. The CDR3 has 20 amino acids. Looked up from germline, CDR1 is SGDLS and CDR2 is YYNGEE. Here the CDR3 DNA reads TGTGCCAGCAGCGACGCAATTTCCCCCGCTACCGTAGAACGCACAGATACGCAGTATTTT. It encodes CASSDAISPATVERTDTQYF.

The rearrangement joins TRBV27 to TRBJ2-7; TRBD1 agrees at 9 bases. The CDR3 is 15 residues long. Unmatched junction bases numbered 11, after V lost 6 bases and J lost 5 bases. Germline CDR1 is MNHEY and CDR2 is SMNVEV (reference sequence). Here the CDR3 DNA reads TGTGCCAGCAGCCCCTCTCCCGGGACAGGGAACGAGCAGTACTTC. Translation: CASSPSPGTGNEQYF.

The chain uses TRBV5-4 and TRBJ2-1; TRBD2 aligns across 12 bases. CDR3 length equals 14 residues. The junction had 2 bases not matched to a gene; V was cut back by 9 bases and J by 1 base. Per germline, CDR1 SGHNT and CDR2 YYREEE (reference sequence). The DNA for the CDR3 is TGTGCCACCACTAGCGGGAGGTCCTACAATGAGCAGTTCTTC. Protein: CATTSGRSYNEQFF.

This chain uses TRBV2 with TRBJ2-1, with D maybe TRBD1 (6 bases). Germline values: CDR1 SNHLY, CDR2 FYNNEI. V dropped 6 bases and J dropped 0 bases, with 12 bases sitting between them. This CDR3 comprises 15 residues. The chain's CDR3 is CASRPGVLSYNEQFF. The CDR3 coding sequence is TGTGCCAGCAGGCCAGGGGTGCTCTCCTACAATGAGCAGTTCTTC.

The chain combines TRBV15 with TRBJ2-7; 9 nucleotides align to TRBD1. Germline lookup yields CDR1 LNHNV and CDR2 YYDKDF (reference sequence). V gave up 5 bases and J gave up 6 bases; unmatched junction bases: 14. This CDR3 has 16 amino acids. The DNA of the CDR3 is TGTGCCACCAGCCCCGATCCGGGGGGACAGGGCTTCGAGCAGTACTTC. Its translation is CATSPDPGGQGFEQYF.

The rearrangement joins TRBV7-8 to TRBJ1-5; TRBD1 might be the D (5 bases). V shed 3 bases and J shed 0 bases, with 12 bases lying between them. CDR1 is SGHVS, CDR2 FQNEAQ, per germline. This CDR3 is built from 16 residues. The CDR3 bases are TGTGCCAGCAGCTTCCCGGCGACAGATAGCAATCAGCCCCAGCATTTT. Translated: CASSFPATDSNQPQHF.

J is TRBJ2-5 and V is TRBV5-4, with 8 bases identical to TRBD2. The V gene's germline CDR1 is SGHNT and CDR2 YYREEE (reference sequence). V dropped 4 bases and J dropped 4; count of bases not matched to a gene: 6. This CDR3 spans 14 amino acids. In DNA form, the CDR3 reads TGTGCCAGCAGCCCCGGGGGGGCAGGAGAGACCCAGTACTTC. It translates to CASSPGGAGETQYF.

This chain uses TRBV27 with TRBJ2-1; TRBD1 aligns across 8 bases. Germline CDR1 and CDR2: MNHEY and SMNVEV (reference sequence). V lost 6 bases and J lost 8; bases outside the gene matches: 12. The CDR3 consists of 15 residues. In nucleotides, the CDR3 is TGTGCCAGCAGCCTAAGGACAGGGCCTTTGCATGAGCAGTTCTTC. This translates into CASSLRTGPLHEQFF.

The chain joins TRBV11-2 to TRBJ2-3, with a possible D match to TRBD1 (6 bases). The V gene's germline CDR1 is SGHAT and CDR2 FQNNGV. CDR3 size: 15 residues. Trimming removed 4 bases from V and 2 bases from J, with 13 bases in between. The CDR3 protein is CASSSSDSPTDTQYF. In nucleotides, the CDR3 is TGTGCCAGCAGCTCCTCGGACAGCCCCACAGATACGCAGTATTTT.

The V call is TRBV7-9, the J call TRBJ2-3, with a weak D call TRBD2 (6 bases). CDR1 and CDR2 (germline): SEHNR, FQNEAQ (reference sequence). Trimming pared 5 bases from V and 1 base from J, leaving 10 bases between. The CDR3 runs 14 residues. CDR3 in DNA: TGTGCCAGCAGCCGGGACTCCCGCACAGATACGCAGTATTTT. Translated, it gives CASSRDSRTDTQYF.

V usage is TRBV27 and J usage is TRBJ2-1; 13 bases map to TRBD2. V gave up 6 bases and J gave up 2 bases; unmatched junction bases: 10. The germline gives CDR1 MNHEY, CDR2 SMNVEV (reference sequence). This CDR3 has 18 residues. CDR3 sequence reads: CASSLAPGLAGTYNEQFF. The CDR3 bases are TGTGCCAGCAGCCTAGCACCGGGACTAGCGGGAACCTACAATGAGCAGTTCTTC.

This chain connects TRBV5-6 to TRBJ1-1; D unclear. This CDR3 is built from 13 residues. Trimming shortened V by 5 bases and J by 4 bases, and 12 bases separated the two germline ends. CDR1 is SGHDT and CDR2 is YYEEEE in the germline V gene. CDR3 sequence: CASRRDWSTEAFF. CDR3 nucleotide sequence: TGTGCCAGCAGACGGGATTGGAGCACTGAAGCTTTCTTT.

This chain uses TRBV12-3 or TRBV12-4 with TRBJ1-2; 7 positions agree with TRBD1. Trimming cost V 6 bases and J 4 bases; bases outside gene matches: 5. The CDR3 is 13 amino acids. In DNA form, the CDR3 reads TGTGCCAGCAGCATCAGGGGGAGCTATGGCTACACCTTC. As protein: CASSIRGSYGYTF.

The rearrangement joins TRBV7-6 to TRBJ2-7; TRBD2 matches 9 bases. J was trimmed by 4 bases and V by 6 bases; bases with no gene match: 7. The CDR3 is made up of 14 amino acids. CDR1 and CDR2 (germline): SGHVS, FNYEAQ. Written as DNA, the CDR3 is TGTGCCAGCAGTCGTAGCGGGAGTGGGTACGAGCAGTACTTC. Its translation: CASSRSGSGYEQYF.